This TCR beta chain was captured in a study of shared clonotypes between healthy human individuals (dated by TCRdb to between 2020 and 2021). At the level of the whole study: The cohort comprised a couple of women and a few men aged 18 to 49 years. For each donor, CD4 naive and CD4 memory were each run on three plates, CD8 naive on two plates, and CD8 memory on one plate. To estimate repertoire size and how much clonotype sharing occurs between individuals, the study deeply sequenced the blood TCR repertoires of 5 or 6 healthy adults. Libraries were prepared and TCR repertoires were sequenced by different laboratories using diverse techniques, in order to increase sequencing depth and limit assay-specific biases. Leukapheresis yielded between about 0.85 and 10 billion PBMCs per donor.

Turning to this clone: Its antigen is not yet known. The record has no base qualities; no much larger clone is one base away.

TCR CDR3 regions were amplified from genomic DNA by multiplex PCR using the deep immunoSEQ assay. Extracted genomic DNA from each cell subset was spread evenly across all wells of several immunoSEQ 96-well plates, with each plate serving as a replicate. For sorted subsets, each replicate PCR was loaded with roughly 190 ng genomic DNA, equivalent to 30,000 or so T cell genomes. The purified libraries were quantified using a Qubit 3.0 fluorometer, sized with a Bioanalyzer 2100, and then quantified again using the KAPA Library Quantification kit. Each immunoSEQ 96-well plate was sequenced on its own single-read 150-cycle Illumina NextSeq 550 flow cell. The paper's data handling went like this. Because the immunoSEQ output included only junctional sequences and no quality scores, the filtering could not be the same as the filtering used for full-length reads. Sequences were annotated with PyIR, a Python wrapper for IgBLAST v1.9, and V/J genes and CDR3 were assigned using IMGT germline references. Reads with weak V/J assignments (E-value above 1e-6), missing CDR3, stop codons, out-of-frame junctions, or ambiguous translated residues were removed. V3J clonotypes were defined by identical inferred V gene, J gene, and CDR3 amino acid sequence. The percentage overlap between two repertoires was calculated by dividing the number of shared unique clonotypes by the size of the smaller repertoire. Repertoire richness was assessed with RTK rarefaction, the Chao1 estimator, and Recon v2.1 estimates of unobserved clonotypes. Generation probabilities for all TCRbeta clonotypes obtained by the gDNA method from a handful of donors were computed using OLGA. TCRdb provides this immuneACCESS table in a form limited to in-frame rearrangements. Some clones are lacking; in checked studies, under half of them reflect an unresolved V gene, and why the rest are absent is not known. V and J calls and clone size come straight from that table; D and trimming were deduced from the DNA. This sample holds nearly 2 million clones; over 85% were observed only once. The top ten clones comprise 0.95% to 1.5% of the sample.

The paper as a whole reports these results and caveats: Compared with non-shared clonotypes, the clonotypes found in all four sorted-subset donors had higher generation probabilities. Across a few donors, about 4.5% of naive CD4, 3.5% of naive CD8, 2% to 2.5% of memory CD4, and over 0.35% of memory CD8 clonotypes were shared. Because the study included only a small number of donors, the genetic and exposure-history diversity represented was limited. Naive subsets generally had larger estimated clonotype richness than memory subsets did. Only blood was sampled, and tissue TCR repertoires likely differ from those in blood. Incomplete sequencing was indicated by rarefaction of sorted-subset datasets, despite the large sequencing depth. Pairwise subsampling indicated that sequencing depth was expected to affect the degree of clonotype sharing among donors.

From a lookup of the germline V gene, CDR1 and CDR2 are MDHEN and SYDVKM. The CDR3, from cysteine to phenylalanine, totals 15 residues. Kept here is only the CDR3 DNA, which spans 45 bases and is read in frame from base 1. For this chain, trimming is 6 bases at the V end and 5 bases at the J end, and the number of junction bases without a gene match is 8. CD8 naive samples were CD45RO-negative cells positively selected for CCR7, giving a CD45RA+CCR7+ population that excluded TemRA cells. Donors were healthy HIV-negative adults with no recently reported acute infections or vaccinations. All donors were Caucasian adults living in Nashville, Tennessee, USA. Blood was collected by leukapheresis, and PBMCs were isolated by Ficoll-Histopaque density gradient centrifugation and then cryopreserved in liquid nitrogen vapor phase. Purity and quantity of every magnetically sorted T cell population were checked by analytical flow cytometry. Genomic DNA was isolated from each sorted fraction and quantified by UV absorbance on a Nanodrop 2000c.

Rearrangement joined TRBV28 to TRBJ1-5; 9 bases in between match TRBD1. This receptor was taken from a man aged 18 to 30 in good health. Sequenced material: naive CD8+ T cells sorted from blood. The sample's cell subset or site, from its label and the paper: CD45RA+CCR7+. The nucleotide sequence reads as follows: TGTGCCAGCAGCTATCCGGGACAGGGATATCAGCCCCAGCATTTT. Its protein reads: CASSYPGQGYQPQHF.